This TCR beta chain was profiled in a study of shared clonotypes between healthy human individuals. Background on the study: For every donor, three CD4 naive, three CD4 memory, two CD8 naive and one CD8 memory plates were used. Study conclusions and caveats: Sharing across a handful of donors was seen in around 5% of naive CD4 clonotypes.

Concerning this clone itself: Its cognate antigen is unknown.

Terminally differentiated effector memory CD45RA+ cells were excluded by CCR7 positive selection of CD45RO-negative cells. This CDR3 region has 13 residues. Germline V gene lookup returns CDR1 LNHDA and CDR2 SQIVND (reference sequence). The V and J ends lost 5 bases and 5 bases respectively, with 10 bases between them. The data were produced by immunoSEQ multiplex PCR, yet TCRdb's version contains in-frame clones alone and is incomplete. The data show around 2.1 million clones, under 95% seen once. This chain links TRBV19 with TRBJ2-1, with D perhaps assigned TRBD1 or TRBD2 (5 bases each). This TCR was recovered from a man in his late teens or twenties in good health. Some clones in this sample may be carry-over from other donors' samples. The sample comprised naive CD8+ T cells from PBMCs. In DNA, the CDR3 is TGTGCCAGTAGTCTCCGGGGACACAATGAGCAGTTCTTC. Translated: CASSLRGHNEQFF.